This TCR beta chain comes out of a study of shared clonotypes between healthy human individuals. Naive-designated CD8 cells lacked CD45RO, were positively enriched for CCR7, and omitted terminally differentiated effector memory CD45RA+ cells. Measured with immunoSEQ multiplex PCR; TCRdb has only the in-frame clones, and not every one. The repertoire holds 2 million or so clones, with about 95% as singletons. The CDR3 runs 15 residues. CDR1 and CDR2 from the germline V gene are SGDLS and YYNGEE. V shed 4 bases and J 1 base; nucleotides not matched to a gene: 8. This receptor was identified in a man between 18 and 29 years old in good health. V usage is TRBV9 and J usage is TRBJ2-7; TRBD1 matches 7 bases. The sequencing sample was made of naive CD8+ T cells sorted from blood. CDR3 sequence reads: CASSQRQGKSYEQYF. In DNA form, the CDR3 reads TGTGCCAGCAGCCAACGACAGGGAAAGTCCTACGAGCAGTACTTC.